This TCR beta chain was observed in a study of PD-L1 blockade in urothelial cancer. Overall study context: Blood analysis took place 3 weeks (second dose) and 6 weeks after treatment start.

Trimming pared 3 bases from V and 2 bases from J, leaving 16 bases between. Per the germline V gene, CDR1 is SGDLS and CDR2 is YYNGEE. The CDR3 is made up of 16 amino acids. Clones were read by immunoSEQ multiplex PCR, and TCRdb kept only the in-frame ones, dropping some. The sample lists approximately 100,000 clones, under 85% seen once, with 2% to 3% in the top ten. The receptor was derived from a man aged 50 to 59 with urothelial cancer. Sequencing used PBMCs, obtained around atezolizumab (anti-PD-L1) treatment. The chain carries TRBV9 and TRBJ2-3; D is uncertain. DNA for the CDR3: TGTGCCAGCAGCGGCCGCCCTCCGAAGCACACAGATACGCAGTATTTT. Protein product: CASSGRPPKHTDTQYF.